This T cell receptor beta chain was identified during a study of OX40 agonist ivuxolimab in advanced cancers. At the level of the study: Dose-escalation patients had hepatocellular carcinoma, melanoma, renal cell or head and neck cancer. Study results and limitations: At 0.1 to 3.0 mg/kg and by week 6, CD4+ and CD8+ T cells in the blood had expanded clonally.

Individuals having autoimmune disease history or systemic immunosuppression were not enrolled. Blood got drawn at baseline, again on cycle 4 day 1, and then on cycle 7 day 1. Sequenced by immunoSEQ multiplex PCR; TCRdb stores in-frame clones only, minus some. The sample lists more than 55,000 clones; 65% to 90% were seen once. CDR3 length equals 16 residues. V was clipped by 4 bases and J by 3 bases; unmatched bases: 10. The V gene's germline CDR1 is LGHNA and CDR2 YSLEER. As to this clone: Antigen specificity is unknown.

The specimen comprised CD4+ or CD8+ T cells sorted from blood, sampled in a trial of the OX40 agonist ivuxolimab. This receptor was obtained from an adult with an advanced solid tumor such as melanoma, head and neck, liver or kidney cancer. The chain employs TRBV4-3 and TRBJ2-7, with TRBD2 matching over 9 bases. In DNA, the CDR3 is TGCGCCAGCAGCCTGGGGATGGCGGGGGGGGGCTACGAGCAGTACTTC. Its translation is CASSLGMAGGGYEQYF.